This T cell receptor (beta chain) emerged from a study of T cells in Graves' hyperthyroidism and ophthalmopathy. Study context: The blood sample was taken at first diagnosis, before treatment began. General study results and limits: Blood also carried most thyroid clonotypes expanded above 0.001. A model of 13 V-J pairs discriminated ophthalmopathy from stable hyperthyroidism.

This clonotype was picked up a small number of times. Its antigen is unidentified. The germline CDR1 and CDR2 sequences are DFQATT and SNEGSKA (reference sequence). The CDR3 covers 18 residues. With 0 bases clipped from V and 6 bases from J, the junction kept 9 bases outside the gene matches. From RNA transcripts, TCR beta CDR3 regions were amplified. TCR CDR3 regions were first amplified by RT-PCR with HTBI primers. TCRdb fed the multiplex PCR reads into MiXCR, producing one record per CDR3 protein. The table records 730,000 or so distinct CDR3 sequences, roughly a sixth of them present only once. Sequencing input: blood. This receptor was identified in a woman between 50 and 59 years old with Graves' hyperthyroidism that later progressed to Graves' ophthalmopathy. V and J are TRBV20-1 and TRBJ1-6, with 12 bases aligning to TRBD1. For the CDR3, the DNA is TGCAGTGCTAGAGAAACGATCGGGACAGGGGGCTTTAATTCACCCCTCCACTTT. Its protein product is CSARETIGTGGFNSPLHF.